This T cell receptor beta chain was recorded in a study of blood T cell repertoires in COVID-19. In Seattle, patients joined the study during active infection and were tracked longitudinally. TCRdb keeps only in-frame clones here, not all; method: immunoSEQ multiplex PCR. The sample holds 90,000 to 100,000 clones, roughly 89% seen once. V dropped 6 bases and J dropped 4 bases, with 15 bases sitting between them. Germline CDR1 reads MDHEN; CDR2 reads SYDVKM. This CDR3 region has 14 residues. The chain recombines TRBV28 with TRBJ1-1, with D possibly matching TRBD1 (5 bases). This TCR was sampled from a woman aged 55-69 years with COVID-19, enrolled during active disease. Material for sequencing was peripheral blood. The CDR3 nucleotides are TGTGCCAGCAGCCTTATGGGGGGGAGCACTGAAGCTTTCTTT. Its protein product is CASSLMGGSTEAFF. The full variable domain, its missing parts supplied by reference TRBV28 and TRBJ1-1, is DVKVTQSSRYLVKRTGEKVFLECVQDMDHENMFWYRQDPGLGLRLIYFSYDVKMKEKGDIPEGYSVSREKKERFSLILESASTNQTSMYLCASSLMGGSTEAFFGQGTRLTVV.